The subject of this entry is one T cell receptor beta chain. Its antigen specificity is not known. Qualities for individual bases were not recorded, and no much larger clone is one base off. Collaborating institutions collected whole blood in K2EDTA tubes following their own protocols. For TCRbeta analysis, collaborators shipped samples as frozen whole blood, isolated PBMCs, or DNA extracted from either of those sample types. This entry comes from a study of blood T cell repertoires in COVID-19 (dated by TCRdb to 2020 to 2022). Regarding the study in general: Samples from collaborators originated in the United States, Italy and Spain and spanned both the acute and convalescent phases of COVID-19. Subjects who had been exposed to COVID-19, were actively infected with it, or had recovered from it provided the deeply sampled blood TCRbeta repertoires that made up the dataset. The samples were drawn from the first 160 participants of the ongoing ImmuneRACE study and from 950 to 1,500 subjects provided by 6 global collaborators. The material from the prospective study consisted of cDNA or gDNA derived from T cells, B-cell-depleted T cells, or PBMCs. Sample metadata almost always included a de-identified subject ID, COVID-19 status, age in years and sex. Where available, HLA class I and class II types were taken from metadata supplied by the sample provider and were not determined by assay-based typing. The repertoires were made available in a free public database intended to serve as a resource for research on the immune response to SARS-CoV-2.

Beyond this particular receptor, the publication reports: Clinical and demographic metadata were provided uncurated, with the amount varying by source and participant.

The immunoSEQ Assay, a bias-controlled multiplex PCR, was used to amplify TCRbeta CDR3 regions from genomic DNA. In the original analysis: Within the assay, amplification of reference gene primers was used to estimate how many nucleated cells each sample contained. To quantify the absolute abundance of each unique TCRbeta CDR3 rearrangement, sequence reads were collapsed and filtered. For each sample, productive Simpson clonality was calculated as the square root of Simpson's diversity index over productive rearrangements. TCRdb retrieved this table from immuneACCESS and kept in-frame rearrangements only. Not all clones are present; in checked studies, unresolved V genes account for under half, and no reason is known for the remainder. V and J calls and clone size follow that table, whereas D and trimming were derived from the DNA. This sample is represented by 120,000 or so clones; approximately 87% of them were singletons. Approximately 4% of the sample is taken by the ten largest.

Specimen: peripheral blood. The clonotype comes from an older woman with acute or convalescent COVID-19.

The CDR3: CAWRNDRSGNTIYF. DNA sequence: TGTGCCTGGAGAAATGACAGATCTGGAAACACCATATATTTT. The chain is assembled from TRBV30 and TRBJ1-3, and perhaps TRBD1 as D gene, on 5 matching bases. Measured from the cysteine to the phenylalanine, the CDR3 is 14 residues long. Of all the DNA, just the CDR3 is kept, 42 bases in frame from base 1. V is clipped by 3 bases and J by 1 base, and the sequence between their germline boundaries is 10 bases long. CDR1 is given as GTSNPN and CDR2 as SVGIG, both from the germline V gene (reference sequence).